Below are 2 T cell receptor beta chains sequenced from a single sample in a study of shared clonotypes between healthy human individuals. Repertoires were generated with immunoSEQ multiplex PCR, while TCRdb's copy carries only in-frame clones and drops some. The sample has about 2.1 million clones, about 93% seen once. It was CD45RO-negative cells, positively selected for CCR7, that made up naive CD8 cells, with terminally differentiated effector memory CD45RA+ cells excluded. The sequencing sample was made of naive CD8+ T cells from PBMCs. These receptors were collected from a young man in good health. Some clones in this sample may be carry-over from other donors' samples.

V and J are TRBV15 and TRBJ2-3; D gene uncertain. Germline values: CDR1 LNHNV, CDR2 YYDKDF (reference sequence). Trimming stripped 8 bases from V and 4 bases from J, with 7 bases between. This CDR3 has 11 amino acids. The CDR3 loop is CATANPDTQYF. The CDR3 bases are TGTGCCACCGCTAACCCAGATACGCAGTATTTT.

The chain has TRBV9 and TRBJ2-1, with 14 bases matching TRBD2. This CDR3 has 13 amino acids. Germline V gives CDR1 SGDLS, CDR2 YYNGEE. With 9 bases clipped from V and 6 bases from J, the junction kept 2 bases outside the gene matches. CDR3 sequence (DNA): TGTGCCACCGGGACTAGCGGGGGCAATGAGCAGTTCTTC. Residues: CATGTSGGNEQFF.